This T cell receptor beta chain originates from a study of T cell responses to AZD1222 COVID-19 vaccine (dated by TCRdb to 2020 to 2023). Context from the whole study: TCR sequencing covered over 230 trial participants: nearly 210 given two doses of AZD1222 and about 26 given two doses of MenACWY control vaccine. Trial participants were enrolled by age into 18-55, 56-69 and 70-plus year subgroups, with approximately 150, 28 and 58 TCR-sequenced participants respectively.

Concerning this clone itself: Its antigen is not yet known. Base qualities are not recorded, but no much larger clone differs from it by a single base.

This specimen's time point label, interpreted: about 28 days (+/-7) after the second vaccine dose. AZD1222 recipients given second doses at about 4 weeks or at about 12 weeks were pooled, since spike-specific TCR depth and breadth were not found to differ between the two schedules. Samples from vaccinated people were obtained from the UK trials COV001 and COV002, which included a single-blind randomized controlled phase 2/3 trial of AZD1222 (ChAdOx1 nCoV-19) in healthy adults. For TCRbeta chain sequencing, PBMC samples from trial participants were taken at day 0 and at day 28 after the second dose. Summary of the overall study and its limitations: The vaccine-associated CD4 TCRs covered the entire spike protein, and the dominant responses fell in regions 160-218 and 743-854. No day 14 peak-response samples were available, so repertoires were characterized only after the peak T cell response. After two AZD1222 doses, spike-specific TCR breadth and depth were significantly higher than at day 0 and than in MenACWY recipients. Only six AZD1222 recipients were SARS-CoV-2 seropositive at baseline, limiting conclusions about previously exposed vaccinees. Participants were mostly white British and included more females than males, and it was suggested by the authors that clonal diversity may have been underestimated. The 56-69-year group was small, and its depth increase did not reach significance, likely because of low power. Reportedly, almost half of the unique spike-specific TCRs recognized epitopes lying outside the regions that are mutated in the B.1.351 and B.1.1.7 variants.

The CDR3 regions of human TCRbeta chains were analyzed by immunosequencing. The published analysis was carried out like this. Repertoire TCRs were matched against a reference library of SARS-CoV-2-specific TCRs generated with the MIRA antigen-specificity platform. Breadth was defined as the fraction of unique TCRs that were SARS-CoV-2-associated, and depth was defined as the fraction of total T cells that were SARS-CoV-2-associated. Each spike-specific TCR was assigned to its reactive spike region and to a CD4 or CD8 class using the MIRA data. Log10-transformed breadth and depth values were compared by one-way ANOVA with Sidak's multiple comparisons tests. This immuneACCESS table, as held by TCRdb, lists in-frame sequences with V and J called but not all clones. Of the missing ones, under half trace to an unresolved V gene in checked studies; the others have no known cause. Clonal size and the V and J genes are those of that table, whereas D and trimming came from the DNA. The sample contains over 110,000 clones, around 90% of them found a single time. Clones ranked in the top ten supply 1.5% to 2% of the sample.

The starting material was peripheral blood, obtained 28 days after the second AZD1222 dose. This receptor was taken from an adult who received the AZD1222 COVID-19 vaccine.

The CDR3 is CASSGRGVTEAFF. The nucleotide sequence reads TGTGCCAGCAGTGGACGGGGGGTCACTGAAGCTTTCTTT. The chain joins TRBV25-1 to TRBJ1-1; the D region possibly corresponds to TRBD1 (5 bases align). V is pared back by 4 bases and J by 4 bases, with 10 bases lying between the germline termini. Reading from cysteine to phenylalanine, the CDR3 counts 13 amino acids. The CDR3 DNA has 39 bases and is translated from base 1. The CDR1 and CDR2 encoded by the germline V gene are MGHDK and SYGVNS.